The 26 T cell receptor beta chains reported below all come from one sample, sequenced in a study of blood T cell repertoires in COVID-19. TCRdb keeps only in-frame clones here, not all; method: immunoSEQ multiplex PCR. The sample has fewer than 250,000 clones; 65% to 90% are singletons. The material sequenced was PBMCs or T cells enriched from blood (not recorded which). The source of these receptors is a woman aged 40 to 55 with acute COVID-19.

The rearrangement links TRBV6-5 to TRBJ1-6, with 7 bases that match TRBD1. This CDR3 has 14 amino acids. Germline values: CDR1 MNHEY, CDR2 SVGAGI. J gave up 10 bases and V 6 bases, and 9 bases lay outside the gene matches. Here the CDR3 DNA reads TGTGCCAGCAGCCTAGACAGGGTGGCCTCACCCCTCCACTTT. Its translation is CASSLDRVASPLHF.

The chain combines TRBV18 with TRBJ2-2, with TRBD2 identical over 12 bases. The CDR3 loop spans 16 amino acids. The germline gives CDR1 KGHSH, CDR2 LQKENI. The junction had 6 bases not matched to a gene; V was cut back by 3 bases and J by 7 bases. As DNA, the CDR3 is TGTGCCAGCTCACCTTCTAGCGGGAGGGCCTACGGGGAGCTGTTTTTT. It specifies CASSPSSGRAYGELFF.

DNA for the CDR3: TGCGCCAGCAGCCCTCGCGACCTAGCGGCCTCCTACAATGAGCAGTTCTTC. As protein: CASSPRDLAASYNEQFF. This chain links TRBV5-1 with TRBJ2-1; TRBD2 aligns across 7 bases. The trim removed 4 bases at V and 0 bases at J, leaving 10 bases unmatched. The germline V gene encodes CDR1 SGHRS and CDR2 YFSETQ. This CDR3 is built from 17 residues.

The chain's CDR3 is CASSVSADNEQFF. Written as DNA, the CDR3 is TGTGCCAGCAGCGTAAGCGCTGACAATGAGCAGTTCTTC. The genes are TRBV9 and TRBJ2-1; D is unclear. From germline, CDR1 is SGDLS and CDR2 YYNGEE. The CDR3 consists of 13 residues. V lost 1 base and J lost 5, with 7 bases in between.

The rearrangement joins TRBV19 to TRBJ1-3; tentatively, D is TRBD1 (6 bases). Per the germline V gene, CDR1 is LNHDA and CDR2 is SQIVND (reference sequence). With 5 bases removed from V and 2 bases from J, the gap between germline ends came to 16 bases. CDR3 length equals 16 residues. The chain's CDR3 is CASSLIAGTTGNTIYF. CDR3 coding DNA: TGTGCCAGTAGTTTGATCGCCGGGACAACTGGAAACACCATATATTTT.

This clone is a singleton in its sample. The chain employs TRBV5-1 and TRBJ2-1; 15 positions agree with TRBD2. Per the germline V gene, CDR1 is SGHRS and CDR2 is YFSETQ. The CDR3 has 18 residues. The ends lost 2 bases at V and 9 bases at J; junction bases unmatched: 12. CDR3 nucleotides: TGCGCCAGCAGCTTCCCAAGGACTAGCGGGAGGGCCATAGGTGAGCAGTTCTTC. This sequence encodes CASSFPRTSGRAIGEQFF.

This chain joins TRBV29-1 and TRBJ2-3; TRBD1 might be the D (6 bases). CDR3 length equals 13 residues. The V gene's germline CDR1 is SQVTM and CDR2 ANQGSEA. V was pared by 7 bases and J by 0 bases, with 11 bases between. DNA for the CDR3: TGCAGCGCCGATACAGGGAGCACAGATACGCAGTATTTT. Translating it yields CSADTGSTDTQYF.

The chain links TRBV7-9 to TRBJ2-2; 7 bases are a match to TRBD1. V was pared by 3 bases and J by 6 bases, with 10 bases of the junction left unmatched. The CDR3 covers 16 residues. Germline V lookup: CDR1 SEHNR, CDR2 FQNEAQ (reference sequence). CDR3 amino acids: CASSLAQGVVAGELFF. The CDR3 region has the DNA TGTGCCAGCAGCTTGGCTCAGGGGGTAGTCGCCGGGGAGCTGTTTTTT.

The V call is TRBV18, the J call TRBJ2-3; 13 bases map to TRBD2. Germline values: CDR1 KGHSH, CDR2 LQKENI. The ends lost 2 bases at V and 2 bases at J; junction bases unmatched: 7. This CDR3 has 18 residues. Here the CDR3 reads CASSPKGLAGTNTDTQYF. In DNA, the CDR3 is TGTGCCAGCTCACCAAAGGGACTAGCGGGGACAAACACAGATACGCAGTATTTT.

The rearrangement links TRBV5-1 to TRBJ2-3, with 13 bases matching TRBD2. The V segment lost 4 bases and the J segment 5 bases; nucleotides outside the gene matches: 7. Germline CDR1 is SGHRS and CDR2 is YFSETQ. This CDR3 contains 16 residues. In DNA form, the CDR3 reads TGCGCCAGCAGCCCAGGACTAGCGGGAGTGAGAGATACGCAGTATTTT. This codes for CASSPGLAGVRDTQYF.

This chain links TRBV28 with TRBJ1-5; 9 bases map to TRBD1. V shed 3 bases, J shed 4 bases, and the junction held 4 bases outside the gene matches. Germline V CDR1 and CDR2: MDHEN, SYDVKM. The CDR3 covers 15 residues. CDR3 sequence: CASSFQGTGNQPQHF. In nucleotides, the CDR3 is TGTGCCAGCAGTTTTCAGGGGACAGGGAATCAGCCCCAGCATTTT.

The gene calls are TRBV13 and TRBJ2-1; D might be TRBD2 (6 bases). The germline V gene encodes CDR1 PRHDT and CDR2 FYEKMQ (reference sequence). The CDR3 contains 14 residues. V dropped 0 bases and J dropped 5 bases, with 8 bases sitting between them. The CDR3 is CASSLGLANNEQFF. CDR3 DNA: TGTGCCAGCAGCTTAGGACTAGCCAACAATGAGCAGTTCTTC.

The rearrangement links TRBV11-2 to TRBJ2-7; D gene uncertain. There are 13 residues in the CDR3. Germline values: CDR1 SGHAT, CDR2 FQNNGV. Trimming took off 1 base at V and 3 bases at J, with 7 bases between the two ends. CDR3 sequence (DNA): TGTGCCAGCAGCTTAGGCGTCGTCTACGAGCAGTACTTC. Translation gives CASSLGVVYEQYF.

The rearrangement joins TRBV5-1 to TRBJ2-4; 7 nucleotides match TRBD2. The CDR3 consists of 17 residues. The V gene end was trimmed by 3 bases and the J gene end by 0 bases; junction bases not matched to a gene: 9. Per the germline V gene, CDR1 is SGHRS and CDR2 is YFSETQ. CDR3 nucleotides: TGCGCCAGCAGCTCTTTTAGCGGGTCGGAAGCCAAAAACATTCAGTACTTC. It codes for CASSSFSGSEAKNIQYF.

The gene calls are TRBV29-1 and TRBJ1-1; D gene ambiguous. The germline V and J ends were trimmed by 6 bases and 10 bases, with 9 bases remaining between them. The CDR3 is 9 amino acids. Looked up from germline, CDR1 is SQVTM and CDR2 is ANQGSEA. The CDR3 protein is CSVLPGAFF. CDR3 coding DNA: TGCAGCGTGCTCCCGGGAGCTTTCTTT.

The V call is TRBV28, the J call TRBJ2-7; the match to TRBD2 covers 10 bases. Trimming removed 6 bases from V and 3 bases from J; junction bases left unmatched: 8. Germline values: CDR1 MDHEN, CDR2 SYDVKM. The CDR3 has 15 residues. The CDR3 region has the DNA TGTGCCAGCAGCCCGGAGGTAGCGGGAGGCTACGAGCAGTACTTC. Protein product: CASSPEVAGGYEQYF.

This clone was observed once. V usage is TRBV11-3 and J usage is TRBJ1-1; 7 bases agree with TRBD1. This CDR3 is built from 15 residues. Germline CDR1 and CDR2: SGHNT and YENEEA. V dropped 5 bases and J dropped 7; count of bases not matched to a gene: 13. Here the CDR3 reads CASSQGDANQGEAFF. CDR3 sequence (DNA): TGTGCCAGCAGCCAGGGGGACGCCAACCAGGGTGAAGCTTTCTTT. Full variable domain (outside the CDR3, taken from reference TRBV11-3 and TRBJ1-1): EAGVVQSPRYKIIEKKQPVAFWCNPISGHNTLYWYLQNLGQGPELLIRYENEEAVDDSQLPKDRFSAERLKGVDSTLKIQPAELGDSAVYLCASSQGDANQGEAFFGQGTRLTVV.

Here the CDR3 DNA reads TGTGCCAGTAGTATCCCAAGCGGGAGGGGCACAGATACGCAGTATTTT. Translating it yields CASSIPSGRGTDTQYF. This rearrangement joins TRBV19 to TRBJ2-3, with 10 bases identical to TRBD2. CDR3 size: 16 residues. The V gene's germline CDR1 is LNHDA and CDR2 SQIVND (reference sequence). The junction had 4 bases not matched to a gene; V was cut back by 3 bases and J by 1 base.

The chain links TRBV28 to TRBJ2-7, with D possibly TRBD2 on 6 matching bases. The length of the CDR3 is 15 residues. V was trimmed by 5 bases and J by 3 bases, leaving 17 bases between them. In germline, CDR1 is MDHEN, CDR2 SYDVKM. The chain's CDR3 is CASSTPFRRGYEQYF. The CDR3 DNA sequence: TGTGCCAGCAGTACCCCCTTCCGGAGGGGCTACGAGCAGTACTTC.

CDR3 nucleotide sequence: TGTGCCAGCGGTACAGGGGTTCGAGATACGCAGTATTTT. Translating gives CASGTGVRDTQYF. The chain uses TRBV19 and TRBJ2-3; 7 bases line up with TRBD1. V lost 9 bases to trimming and J lost 5 bases; unmatched junction nucleotides: 8. CDR3 length: 13 residues. Germline CDR1 LNHDA, CDR2 SQIVND (reference sequence).

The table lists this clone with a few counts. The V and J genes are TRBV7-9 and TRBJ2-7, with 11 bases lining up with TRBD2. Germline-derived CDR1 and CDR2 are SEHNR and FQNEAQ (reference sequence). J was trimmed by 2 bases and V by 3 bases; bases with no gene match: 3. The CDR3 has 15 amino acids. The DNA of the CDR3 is TGTGCCAGCAGCTTTGAACTAGCGGGAGCCTACGAGCAGTACTTC. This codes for CASSFELAGAYEQYF. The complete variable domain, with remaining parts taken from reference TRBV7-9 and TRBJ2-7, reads DTGVSQNPRHKITKRGQNVTFRCDPISEHNRLYWYRQTLGQGPEFLTYFQNEAQLEKSRLLSDRFSAERPKGSFSTLEIQRTEQGDSAMYLCASSFELAGAYEQYFGPGTRLTVT.

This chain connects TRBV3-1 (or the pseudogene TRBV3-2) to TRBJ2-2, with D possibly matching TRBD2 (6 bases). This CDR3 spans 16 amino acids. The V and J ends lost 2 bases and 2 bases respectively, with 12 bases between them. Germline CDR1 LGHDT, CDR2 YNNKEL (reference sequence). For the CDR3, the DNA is TGTGCCAGCAGCCAACGGAGGACTACTAACACCGGGGAGCTGTTTTTT. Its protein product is CASSQRRTTNTGELFF.

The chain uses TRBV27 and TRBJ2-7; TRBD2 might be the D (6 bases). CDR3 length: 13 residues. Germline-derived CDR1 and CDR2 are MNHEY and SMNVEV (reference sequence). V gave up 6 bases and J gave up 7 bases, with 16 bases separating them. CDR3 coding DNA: TGTGCCAGCAGCCCGGGCGGGGCTCGGGAGCAGTACTTC. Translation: CASSPGGAREQYF.

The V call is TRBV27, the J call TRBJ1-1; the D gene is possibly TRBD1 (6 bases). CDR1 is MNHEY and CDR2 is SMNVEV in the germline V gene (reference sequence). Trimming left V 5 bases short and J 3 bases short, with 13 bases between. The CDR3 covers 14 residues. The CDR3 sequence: CASSPPGGYTEAFF. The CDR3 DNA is TGTGCCAGCAGTCCGCCGGGGGGCTACACTGAAGCTTTCTTT.

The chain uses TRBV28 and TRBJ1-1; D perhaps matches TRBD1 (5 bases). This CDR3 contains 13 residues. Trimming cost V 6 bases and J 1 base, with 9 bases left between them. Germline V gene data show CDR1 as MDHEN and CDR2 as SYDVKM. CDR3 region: CASSRGGNTEAFF. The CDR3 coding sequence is TGTGCCAGCAGCCGGGGGGGGAACACTGAAGCTTTCTTT.

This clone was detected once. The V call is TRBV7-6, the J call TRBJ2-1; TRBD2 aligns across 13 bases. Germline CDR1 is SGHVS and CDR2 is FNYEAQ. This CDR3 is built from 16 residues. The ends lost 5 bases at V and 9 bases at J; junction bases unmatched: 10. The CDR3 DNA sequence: TGTGCCAGCAGCCCCCGACTAGCGGGAGGAACCGGTGAGCAGTTCTTC. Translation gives CASSPRLAGGTGEQFF.